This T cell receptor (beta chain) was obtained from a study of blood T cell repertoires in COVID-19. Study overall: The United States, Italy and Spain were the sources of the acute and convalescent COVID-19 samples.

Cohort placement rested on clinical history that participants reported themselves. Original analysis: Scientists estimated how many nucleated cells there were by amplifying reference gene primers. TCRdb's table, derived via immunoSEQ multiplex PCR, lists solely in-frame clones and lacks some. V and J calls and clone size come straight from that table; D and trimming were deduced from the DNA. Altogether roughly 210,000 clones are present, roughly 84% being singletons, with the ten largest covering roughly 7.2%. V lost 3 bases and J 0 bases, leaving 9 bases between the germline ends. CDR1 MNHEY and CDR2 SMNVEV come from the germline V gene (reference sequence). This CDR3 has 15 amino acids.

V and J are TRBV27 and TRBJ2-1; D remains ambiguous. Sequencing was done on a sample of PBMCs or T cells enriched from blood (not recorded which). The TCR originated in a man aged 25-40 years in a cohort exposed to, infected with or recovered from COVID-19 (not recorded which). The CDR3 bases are TGTGCCAGCAGTTTCGGTACGAGCTCCTACAATGAGCAGTTCTTC. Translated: CASSFGTSSYNEQFF.